The sequence of this T cell receptor beta chain was determined in a study of OX40 agonist ivuxolimab in advanced cancers. The study, taken as a whole, reports: The antigen specificity of the peripheral T cells (those that were expanded) was not determined.

Details on this clone: Its specificity is unknown.

The data were produced by immunoSEQ multiplex PCR, yet TCRdb's version contains in-frame clones alone and is incomplete. Among around 130,000 clones listed, around 93% were seen once. The germline CDR1 and CDR2 sequences are SEHNR and FQNEAQ (reference sequence). Between the trimmed V and J ends, which lost 1 base and 1 base, there was a span of 9 bases. CDR3 length equals 15 residues. Sample: CD4+ or CD8+ T cells sorted from blood, taken in a trial of the OX40 agonist ivuxolimab. The chain combines TRBV7-9 with TRBJ2-3, with D possibly matching TRBD1 (5 bases). The sequence came from an adult with an advanced solid tumor such as melanoma, head and neck, liver or kidney cancer. Here the CDR3 reads CASSLGGAGTDTQYF. For the CDR3, the DNA is TGTGCCAGCAGCTTAGGGGGCGCCGGCACAGATACGCAGTATTTT.